The 10 T cell receptor beta chains listed next were all sequenced from one sample in a study of T cells in Graves' hyperthyroidism and ophthalmopathy. Amplified regions were TCR beta CDR3 sequences from RNA transcripts. During a first-round RT-PCR of the TCR CDR3, the HTBI primer set was used. TCRdb recomputed calls from the multiplex PCR reads with MiXCR, one row per CDR3 protein. The sample shows around 300,000 distinct CDR3 sequences, 13% of them seen only once. Material for sequencing was blood. These receptors all come from a young woman with Graves' hyperthyroidism that later progressed to Graves' ophthalmopathy.

Ten or more counts support this clonotype. The chain recombines TRBV5-1 with TRBJ2-3; D is perhaps TRBD1 (6 bases). V lost 5 bases to trimming and J lost 0 bases, with 16 bases between them. This CDR3 contains 16 residues. The germline V gene has CDR1 SGHRS and CDR2 YFSETQ. The CDR3 DNA sequence: TGCGCCAGCAGTCTTAACGGACAGACTAGCACAGATACGCAGTATTTT. Translation: CASSLNGQTSTDTQYF.

This clonotype came up many times. The V call is TRBV11-3, the J call TRBJ1-5; weak D call: TRBD1 (6 bases). Germline CDR1 and CDR2: SGHNT and YENEEA. This CDR3 has 16 amino acids. The V and J ends lost 2 bases and 5 bases respectively, with 16 bases between them. The CDR3 region is CASSLNPGGGDQPQHF. In DNA, the CDR3 is TGTGCCAGCAGCTTAAACCCCGGGGGCGGCGATCAGCCCCAGCATTTT.

This clonotype was seen ten or more times. Here the CDR3 reads CASSLRVGSYNEQFF. The DNA of the CDR3 is TGTGCCAGCAGTTTACGGGTTGGCTCCTACAATGAGCAGTTCTTC. The chain links TRBV27 to TRBJ2-1; D gene unclear. CDR3 length: 15 amino acids. Germline V gives CDR1 MNHEY, CDR2 SMNVEV (reference sequence). V gave up 2 bases and J gave up 0 bases, with 8 bases separating them.

This clonotype showed up just a few times. CDR3 amino acids: CASSQEGSGSPSYEQYF. The DNA for the CDR3 is TGCGCCAGCAGCCAAGAGGGGAGCGGGAGCCCCTCCTACGAGCAGTACTTC. The genes are TRBV4-3 and TRBJ2-7; TRBD2 aligns across 8 bases. The J segment lost 0 bases and the V segment lost 0 bases, leaving 7 bases of the junction unmatched. The germline gives CDR1 LGHNA, CDR2 YSLEER. There are 17 residues in the CDR3.

This clonotype occurred many times. This chain connects TRBV30 to TRBJ1-2; D is unresolved. Germline loops: CDR1 GTSNPN, CDR2 SVGIG (reference sequence). Between the trimmed V and J ends, which lost 0 bases and 8 bases, there was a span of 7 bases. The CDR3 runs 11 residues. The CDR3 region is CAWSVSRGYTF. The CDR3, as DNA: TGTGCCTGGAGTGTTTCGAGGGGCTACACCTTC.

This clonotype was found many times. The chain has TRBV6-1 and TRBJ2-2; D may be TRBD1 or TRBD2 (5 bases each). V lost 2 bases and J 7 bases, leaving 14 bases between the germline ends. The CDR3 has 15 amino acids. CDR1 is MNHNS, CDR2 SASEGT, per germline. In DNA form, the CDR3 reads TGTGCCAGCAGTGAAAGGCCAGGGAGTTACGGGGAGCTGTTTTTT. This translates into CASSERPGSYGELFF.

This clonotype has a count of ten or more. The junction departs from the called germline gene at one end, perhaps through a read error. The rearrangement uses TRBV7-2 and TRBJ2-5, with TRBD2 matching 13 bases. The CDR3 consists of 13 residues. Germline V gives CDR1 SGHTA, CDR2 FQGNSA. DNA for the CDR3: TGTGCCAGCAGCCAGGGACTAGCGGGGAATCGGGACTTC. Its protein product is CASSQGLAGNRDF.

The table lists this clonotype with many counts. The gene calls are TRBV4-1 and TRBJ2-5; possible D gene TRBD1, 6 bases. The CDR3 is 14 amino acids. In germline, CDR1 is MGHRA, CDR2 YSYEKL. Trimming cost V 5 bases and J 3 bases, with 13 bases left between them. CDR3 protein: CASSKPGQEETQYF. The CDR3 nucleotides are TGCGCCAGCAGCAAACCGGGACAAGAAGAGACCCAGTACTTC.

This clonotype was detected ten times or more. V gene TRBV18 combines with J gene TRBJ1-1; D perhaps matches TRBD1 (5 bases). The CDR3 has 14 residues. Germline V gene sequence: CDR1 KGHSH, CDR2 LQKENI. Trimming cost V 4 bases and J 3 bases, with 12 bases left between them. DNA for the CDR3: TGTGCCAGCTCACAGAAGGACAAACACACTGAAGCTTTCTTT. Its translation is CASSQKDKHTEAFF.

This clonotype was detected a few times. This chain connects TRBV19 to TRBJ2-7, with 12 nucleotides matching TRBD2. Per germline, CDR1 LNHDA and CDR2 SQIVND (reference sequence). The V gene end was trimmed by 7 bases and the J gene end by 5 bases; junction bases not matched to a gene: 6. The CDR3 length is 14 residues. CDR3 in DNA: TGTGCCAGTACCCGACTAGCGGGAGAAAACGAGCAGTACTTC. Protein: CASTRLAGENEQYF.